This T cell receptor (beta chain) was identified in a study of T cell responses to AZD1222 COVID-19 vaccine. Study-level points and caveats: Spike-specific TCR depth and breadth grew after two AZD1222 doses. Unmutated variant regions are reportedly the target of nearly half of TCRs that are spike-specific. White British ancestry dominated among donors, who included more females, and clonal diversity was possibly underestimated.

Concerning this clone: As yet, its antigen is unknown.

The V segment lost 6 bases and the J segment 4 bases; nucleotides outside the gene matches: 2. The CDR3 runs to 14 residues. Germline V gene sequence: CDR1 MNHEY, CDR2 SVGAGI. TCRdb's copy holds only in-frame clones and misses some; the assay was immunoSEQ multiplex PCR. The data show 150,000 to 200,000 clones, with 85% to 95% seen just once and around 4.3% held by the top ten. The V gene is TRBV6-5, the J gene TRBJ1-5, with TRBD1 matching over 11 bases. The sequenced sample was peripheral blood, obtained on day 0 of AZD1222 vaccination. The clonotype was recovered from an adult in good health. CDR3 in amino acids: CASSGTGGNQPQHF. The CDR3 DNA sequence: TGTGCCAGCAGCGGGACAGGGGGAAATCAGCCCCAGCATTTT.